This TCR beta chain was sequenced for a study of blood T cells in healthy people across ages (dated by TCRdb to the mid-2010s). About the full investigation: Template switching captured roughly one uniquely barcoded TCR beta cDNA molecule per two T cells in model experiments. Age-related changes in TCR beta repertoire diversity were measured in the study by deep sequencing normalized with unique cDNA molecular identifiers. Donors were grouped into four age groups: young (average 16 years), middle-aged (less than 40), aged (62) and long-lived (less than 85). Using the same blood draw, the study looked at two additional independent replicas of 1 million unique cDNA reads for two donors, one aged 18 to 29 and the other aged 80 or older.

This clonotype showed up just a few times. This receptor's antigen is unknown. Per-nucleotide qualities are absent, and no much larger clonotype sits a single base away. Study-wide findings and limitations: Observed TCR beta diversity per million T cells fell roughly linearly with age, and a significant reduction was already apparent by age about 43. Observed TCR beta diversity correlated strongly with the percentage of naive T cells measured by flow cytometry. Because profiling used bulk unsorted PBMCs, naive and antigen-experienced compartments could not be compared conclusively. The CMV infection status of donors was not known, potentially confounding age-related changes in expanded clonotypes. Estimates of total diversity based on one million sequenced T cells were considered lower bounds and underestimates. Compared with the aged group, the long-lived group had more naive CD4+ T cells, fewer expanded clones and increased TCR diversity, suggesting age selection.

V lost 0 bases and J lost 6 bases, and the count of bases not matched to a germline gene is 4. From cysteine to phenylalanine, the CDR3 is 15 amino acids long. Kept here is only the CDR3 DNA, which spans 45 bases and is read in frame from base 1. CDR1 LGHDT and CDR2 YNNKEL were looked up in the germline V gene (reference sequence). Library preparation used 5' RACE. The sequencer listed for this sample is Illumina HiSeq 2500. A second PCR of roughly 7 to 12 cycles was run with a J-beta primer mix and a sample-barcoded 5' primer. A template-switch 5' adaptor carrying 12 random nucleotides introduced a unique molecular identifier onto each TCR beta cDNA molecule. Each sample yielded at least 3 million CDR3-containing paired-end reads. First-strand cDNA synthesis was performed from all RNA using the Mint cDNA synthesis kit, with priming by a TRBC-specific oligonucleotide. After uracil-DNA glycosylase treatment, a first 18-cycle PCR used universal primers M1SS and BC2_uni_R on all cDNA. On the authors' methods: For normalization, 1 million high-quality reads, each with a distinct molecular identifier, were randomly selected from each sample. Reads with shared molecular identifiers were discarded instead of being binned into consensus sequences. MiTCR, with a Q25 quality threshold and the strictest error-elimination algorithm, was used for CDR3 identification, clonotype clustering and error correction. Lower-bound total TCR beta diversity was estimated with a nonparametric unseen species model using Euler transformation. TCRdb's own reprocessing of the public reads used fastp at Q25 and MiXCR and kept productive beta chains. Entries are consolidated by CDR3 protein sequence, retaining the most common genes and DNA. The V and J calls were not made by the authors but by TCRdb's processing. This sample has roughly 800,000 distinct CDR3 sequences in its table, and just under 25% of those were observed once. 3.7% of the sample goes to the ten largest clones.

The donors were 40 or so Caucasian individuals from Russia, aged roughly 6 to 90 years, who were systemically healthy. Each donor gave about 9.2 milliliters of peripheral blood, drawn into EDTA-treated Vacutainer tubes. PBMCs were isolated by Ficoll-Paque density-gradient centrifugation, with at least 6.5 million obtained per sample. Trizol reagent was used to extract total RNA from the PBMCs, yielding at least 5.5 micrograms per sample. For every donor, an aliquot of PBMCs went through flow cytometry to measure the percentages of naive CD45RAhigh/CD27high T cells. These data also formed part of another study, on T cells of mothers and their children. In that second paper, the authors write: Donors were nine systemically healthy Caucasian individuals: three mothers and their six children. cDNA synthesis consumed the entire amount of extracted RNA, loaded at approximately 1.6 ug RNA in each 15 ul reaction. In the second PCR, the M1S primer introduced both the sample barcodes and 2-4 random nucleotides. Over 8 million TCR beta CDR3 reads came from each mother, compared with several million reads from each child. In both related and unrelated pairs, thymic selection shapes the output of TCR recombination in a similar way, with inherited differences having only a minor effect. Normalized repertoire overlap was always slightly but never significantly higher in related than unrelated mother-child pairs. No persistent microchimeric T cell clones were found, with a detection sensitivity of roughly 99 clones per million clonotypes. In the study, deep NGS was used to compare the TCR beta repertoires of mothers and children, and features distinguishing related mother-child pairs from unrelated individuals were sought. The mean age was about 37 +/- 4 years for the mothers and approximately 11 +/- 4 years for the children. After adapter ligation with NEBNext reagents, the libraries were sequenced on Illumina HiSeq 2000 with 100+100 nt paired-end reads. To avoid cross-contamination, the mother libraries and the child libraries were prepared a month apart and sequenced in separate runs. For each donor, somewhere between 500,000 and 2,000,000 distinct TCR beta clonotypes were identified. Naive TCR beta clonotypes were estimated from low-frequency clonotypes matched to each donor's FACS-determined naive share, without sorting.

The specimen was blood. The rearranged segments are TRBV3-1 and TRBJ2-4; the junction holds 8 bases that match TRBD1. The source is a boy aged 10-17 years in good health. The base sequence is TGTGCCAGCAGCCAAGATTGGACAGGGCGAAACATTCAGTACTTC. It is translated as CASSQDWTGRNIQYF. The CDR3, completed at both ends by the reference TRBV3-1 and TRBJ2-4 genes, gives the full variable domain DTAVSQTPKYLVTQMGNDKSIKCEQNLGHDTMYWYKQDSKKFLKIMFSYNNKELIINETVPNRFSPKSPDKAHLNLHINSLELGDSAVYFCASSQDWTGRNIQYFGAGTRLSVL.